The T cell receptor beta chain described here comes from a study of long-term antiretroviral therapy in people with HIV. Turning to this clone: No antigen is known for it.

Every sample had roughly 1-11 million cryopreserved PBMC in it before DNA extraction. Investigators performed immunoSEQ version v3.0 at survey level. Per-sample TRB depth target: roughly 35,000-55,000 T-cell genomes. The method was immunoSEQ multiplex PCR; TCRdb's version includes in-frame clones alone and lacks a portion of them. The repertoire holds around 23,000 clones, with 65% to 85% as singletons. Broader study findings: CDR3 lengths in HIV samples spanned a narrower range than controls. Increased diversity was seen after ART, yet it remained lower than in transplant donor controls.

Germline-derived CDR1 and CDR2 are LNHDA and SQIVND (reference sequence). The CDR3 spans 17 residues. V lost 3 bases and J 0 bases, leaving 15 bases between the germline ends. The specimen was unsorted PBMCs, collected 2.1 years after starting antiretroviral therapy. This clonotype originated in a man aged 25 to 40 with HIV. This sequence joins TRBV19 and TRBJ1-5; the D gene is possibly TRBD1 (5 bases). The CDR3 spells CASSIPPGRLSNQPQHF. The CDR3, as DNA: TGTGCCAGTAGTATCCCCCCGGGACGGCTTAGCAATCAGCCCCAGCATTTT.